This entry lists 4 T cell receptor beta chains sequenced from one sample in a study of cytomegalovirus exposure and HLA in healthy donors. PCR used 60 Vbeta primers and 13 Jbeta primers. Data came from immunoSEQ multiplex PCR; TCRdb stores just in-frame clones and leaves some out. This table holds around 70,000 clones, roughly 90% found once. Sequenced: PBMCs. Receptors were obtained from a woman under 40 in good health and CMV-seronegative.

This chain connects TRBV5-5 to TRBJ1-1, with TRBD1 identical over 7 bases. With 2 bases clipped from V and 3 bases from J, the junction kept 4 bases outside the gene matches. The CDR3 loop spans 14 amino acids. Germline CDR1 and CDR2: SGHKS and YYEKEE (reference sequence). CDR3 residues: CASSFRDSYTEAFF. CDR3 sequence (DNA): TGTGCCAGCAGCTTCCGGGACAGTTACACTGAAGCTTTCTTT. Using reference TRBV5-5 and TRBJ1-1 for the parts outside the CDR3, the full variable domain is DAGVTQSPTHLIKTRGQQVTLRCSPISGHKSVSWYQQVLGQGPQFIFQYYEKEERGRGNFPDRFSARQFPNYSSELNVNALLLGDSALYLCASSFRDSYTEAFFGQGTRLTVV.

A single count supports this clone. DNA of the CDR3: TGTGCCAGCTGTCCGGGGACAGGGCAATACGAGCAGTACTTC. Amino acid sequence: CASCPGTGQYEQYF. J is TRBJ2-7 and V is TRBV6-1; 9 nucleotides match TRBD1. The CDR3 extends over 14 amino acids. CDR1 is MNHNS and CDR2 is SASEGT in the germline V gene. J lost 4 bases, V lost 8 bases, and 9 bases had no gene match.

This clone is termed medium-sized (0.01 to 0.1%). The chain carries TRBV28 and TRBJ1-1; TRBD1 is a possible D gene (6 bases). The CDR3 contains 15 residues. Germline assignment: CDR1 MDHEN and CDR2 SYDVKM. V gave up 2 bases and J gave up 3 bases, with 13 bases separating them. CDR3 nucleotide sequence: TGTGCCAGCAGTTTAAGGGCAGGGGTTGACACTGAAGCTTTCTTT. Its protein is CASSLRAGVDTEAFF. The whole variable domain, remainder taken from reference TRBV28 and TRBJ1-1, is DVKVTQSSRYLVKRTGEKVFLECVQDMDHENMFWYRQDPGLGLRLIYFSYDVKMKEKGDIPEGYSVSREKKERFSLILESASTNQTSMYLCASSLRAGVDTEAFFGQGTRLTVV.

This chain joins TRBV19 and TRBJ2-5; unclear D gene. V was shortened by 7 bases and J by 0 bases, with 12 bases between the two germline ends. From germline, CDR1 is LNHDA and CDR2 SQIVND (reference sequence). The CDR3 spans 14 residues. The CDR3 is CASKVAPNQETQYF. In DNA form, the CDR3 reads TGTGCCAGTAAGGTAGCCCCCAACCAAGAGACCCAGTACTTC. The variable domain in full, with the rest retrieved from reference TRBV19 and TRBJ2-5, is DGGITQSPKYLFRKEGQNVTLSCEQNLNHDAMYWYRQDPGQGLRLIYYSQIVNDFQKGDIAEGYSVSREKKESFPLTVTSAQKNPTAFYLCASKVAPNQETQYFGPGTRLLVL.